Below are 30 T cell receptor beta chains sequenced from a single sample in a study of early T cells in non-severe SARS-CoV-2 infection. TCRdb used MiXCR to reprocess the 5' RACE reads, holding one entry per CDR3 protein. The sample has tens of thousands of distinct CDR3 sequences, under 11% seen once. Input material: whole blood. All receptors derive from an adult who was a healthcare worker with PCR-confirmed SARS-CoV-2 infection or an uninfected control (not recorded which).

This clonotype was recorded at least ten times. CDR3 sequence (DNA): TGTGCCAGCAGCACCTCCGCCGACAGGGGGTATTCAGCTGACTCACCCCTCCACTTT. Protein sequence: CASSTSADRGYSADSPLHF. This rearrangement joins TRBV7-6 to TRBJ1-6; TRBD1 matches at 9 bases. The CDR3 has 19 amino acids. Germline V CDR1 and CDR2: SGHVS, FNYEAQ. J was trimmed by 10 bases and V by 5 bases; bases with no gene match: 21.

The sample holds many counts of this clonotype. The V and J genes are TRBV10-3 and TRBJ2-7; D call uncertain. This CDR3 has 13 residues. The germline gives CDR1 ENHRY, CDR2 SYGVKD. Trimming removed 5 bases from V and 0 bases from J, with 8 bases in between. For the CDR3, the DNA is TGTGCCATCAGTCAGACGGACTCCTACGAGCAGTACTTC. Protein product: CAISQTDSYEQYF.

V and J are TRBV29-1 and TRBJ2-7; TRBD1 aligns across 7 bases. The germline CDR1 and CDR2 sequences are SQVTM and ANQGSEA. Germline trimming cut 7 bases from V and 6 bases from J; bases unmatched to any gene: 15. The CDR3 runs to 14 residues. The CDR3 DNA is TGCAGCGCCCGAGAGGGACAGTTCTCCGGCGAGCAGTACTTC. Its translation: CSAREGQFSGEQYF.

The chain recombines TRBV5-4 with TRBJ2-3, with D perhaps matching TRBD2 (5 bases). The CDR3 loop spans 13 amino acids. In germline, CDR1 is SGHNT, CDR2 YYREEE (reference sequence). V was pared by 4 bases and J by 1 base, with 7 bases between. DNA of the CDR3: TGTGCCAGCAGCACTAGACGCACAGATACGCAGTATTTT. Its protein is CASSTRRTDTQYF.

This clonotype was detected many times. The rearrangement links TRBV7-2 to TRBJ2-7; D remains unclear. The V gene lost 4 bases and the J gene lost 4 bases, with 11 bases spanning the gap. CDR3 length: 13 amino acids. Per the germline V gene, CDR1 is SGHTA and CDR2 is FQGNSA. DNA for the CDR3: TGTGCCAGCAGCTCAAGAGGCACATACGAGCAGTACTTC. The encoded protein is CASSSRGTYEQYF.

This chain connects TRBV12-3 or TRBV12-4 to TRBJ1-1; D is uncertain. V lost 0 bases, J lost 4 bases, and 21 bases lay in between. The CDR3 runs 18 residues. The CDR3 reads CASSLALGQSGKGTEAFF. The CDR3 DNA reads TGTGCCAGCAGTTTAGCGCTCGGGCAGTCCGGCAAGGGCACTGAAGCTTTCTTT.

This clonotype was seen at least ten times. The chain is built from TRBV6-4 and TRBJ2-3; D uncertain. Germline CDR1 MRHNA, CDR2 SNTAGT. V was pared by 3 bases and J by 4 bases, with 11 bases between. The CDR3 has 14 amino acids. CDR3 amino acids: CASSEEIFADTQYF. CDR3 nucleotides: TGTGCCAGCAGTGAAGAAATCTTCGCAGATACGCAGTATTTT.

This clonotype has only a few counts. The chain couples TRBV7-2 to TRBJ2-2, with TRBD2 matching over 10 bases. The CDR3 runs to 17 residues. V shed 2 bases, J shed 3 bases, and the junction held 6 bases outside the gene matches. Germline assignment: CDR1 SGHTA and CDR2 FQGNSA. The chain's CDR3 is CASSLKASGRDTGELFF. As DNA, the CDR3 is TGTGCCAGCAGCTTAAAAGCTAGCGGGAGAGACACCGGGGAGCTGTTTTTT.

This clonotype was picked up many times. V usage is TRBV20-1 and J usage is TRBJ2-1, with 8 bases identical to TRBD2. The CDR3 has 15 residues. J gave up 3 bases and V 1 base, and 5 bases lay outside the gene matches. Germline CDR1 and CDR2: DFQATT and SNEGSKA (reference sequence). CDR3 sequence reads: CSARGQRGLYNEQFF. CDR3 DNA: TGCAGTGCTAGAGGGCAGCGGGGGCTCTACAATGAGCAGTTCTTC.

This clonotype was recorded many times. No DNA is shown, since the ends of the CDR3 on it are uncertain; the CDR3 is the one TCRdb lists. The chain employs TRBV21-1 and TRBJ1-1; TRBD1, the table's D call, lacks a check against the DNA. TRBV21-1 corresponds to a pseudogene. The CDR3 adds up to 19 amino acids, both ends counted. The CDR3 protein is CASSPPLWGQGALNTEAFF.

The chain joins TRBV29-1 to TRBJ2-5; D may be TRBD2 (5 bases). CDR1 SQVTM and CDR2 ANQGSEA come from the germline V gene. This CDR3 spans 18 amino acids. The V gene lost 0 bases and the J gene lost 6 bases, with 26 bases spanning the gap. The CDR3 DNA is TGCAGCGTTGAAGATAGGAGCGGTCCAGTAATGAGGCGAAAGACCCAGTACTTC. Amino acids: CSVEDRSGPVMRRKTQYF.

In this sample, this clonotype turned up a few times. The chain uses TRBV9 and TRBJ1-3; the match to TRBD1 covers 9 bases. CDR3 length equals 17 residues. CDR1 SGDLS and CDR2 YYNGEE come from the germline V gene. J lost 4 bases, V lost 0 bases, and 8 bases had no gene match. The CDR3 region has the DNA TGTGCCAGCAGCGTAGACCCCGGACAGGGGCCCGGAAACACCATATATTTT. As protein: CASSVDPGQGPGNTIYF.

This clonotype was counted ten times or more. The V and J genes are TRBV12-3 or TRBV12-4 and TRBJ1-1, with TRBD1 as a possible D gene (5 bases). Trimming left V 6 bases short and J 3 bases short, with 20 bases between. There are 16 residues in the CDR3. This CDR3 is CASSPLSGTDYTEAFF. The DNA for the CDR3 is TGTGCCAGCAGCCCCCTATCCGGGACCGATTACACTGAAGCTTTCTTT.

The chain recombines TRBV29-1 with TRBJ2-5; D remains unclear. The CDR3 sequence is 13 residues long. The germline V gene encodes CDR1 SQVTM and CDR2 ANQGSEA. V was pared by 2 bases and J by 2 bases, with 9 bases between. CDR3 region: CSVESRLQETQYF. For the CDR3, the DNA is TGCAGCGTTGAATCTCGTCTACAAGAGACCCAGTACTTC.

The CDR3 DNA reads as TGCGCCAGCAGTCCCGACGCAAGCTCTGGAAACACCATATATTTT. Protein: CASSPDASSGNTIYF. The rearrangement links TRBV10-2 to TRBJ1-3; D unresolved. The V gene lost 5 bases and the J gene lost 0 bases, with 11 bases spanning the gap. Germline V gene data show CDR1 as WSHSY and CDR2 as SAAADI. There are 15 residues in the CDR3.

The CDR3 reads CASSYYSDRDAGYTF. The DNA of the CDR3 is TGTGCCAGCAGTTACTATTCGGACAGGGACGCTGGCTACACCTTC. The rearrangement joins TRBV6-5 to TRBJ1-2, with 8 bases fitting TRBD1. V gave up 1 base and J gave up 7 bases; unmatched junction bases: 8. Germline CDR1 and CDR2: MNHEY and SVGAGI. CDR3 length: 15 amino acids.

The table lists this clonotype with many counts. The genes are TRBV30 and TRBJ2-3, with D possibly TRBD2 on 6 matching bases. With 1 base removed from V and 0 bases from J, the gap between germline ends came to 14 bases. The CDR3 spans 16 residues. From germline, CDR1 is GTSNPN and CDR2 SVGIG (reference sequence). CDR3 residues: CAWSAFRGTSTDTQYF. The CDR3, as DNA: TGTGCCTGGAGTGCCTTTCGGGGGACTAGCACAGATACGCAGTATTTT.

The V call is TRBV20-1, the J call TRBJ2-3; D remains unclear. V gave up 0 bases and J gave up 7 bases, with 11 bases separating them. This CDR3 has 13 residues. Looked up from germline, CDR1 is DFQATT and CDR2 is SNEGSKA (reference sequence). This chain's CDR3 is CSARDPTLHTQYF. CDR3 coding DNA: TGCAGTGCTAGAGATCCCACTCTTCATACGCAGTATTTT.

This clonotype was recorded a few times. The chain's CDR3 is CASSEWTSGGWYF. For the CDR3, the DNA is TGTGCCAGCAGCGAATGGACTAGCGGGGGATGGTACTTC. The V and J genes are TRBV7-2 and TRBJ2-7; 13 bases match TRBD2. V lost 5 bases to trimming and J lost 12 bases; unmatched junction nucleotides: 7. The CDR3 has 13 residues. Germline-derived CDR1 and CDR2 are SGHTA and FQGNSA.

Only a few counts were recorded for this clonotype. The CDR3 is CAWSGGAGQPQHF. The DNA for the CDR3 is TGTGCCTGGAGTGGCGGGGCGGGTCAGCCCCAGCATTTT. The V call is TRBV30, the J call TRBJ1-5; tentatively, D is TRBD1 (5 bases). The CDR3 totals 13 residues. V dropped 1 base and J dropped 6 bases, with 10 bases sitting between them. Germline V gene sequence: CDR1 GTSNPN, CDR2 SVGIG (reference sequence).

This chain joins TRBV24-1 and TRBJ2-2; D gene uncertain. V lost 2 bases, J lost 5 bases, and 11 bases lay in between. The V gene's germline CDR1 is KGHDR and CDR2 SFDVKD. The CDR3 sequence is 15 residues long. The CDR3 DNA sequence: TGTGCCACCAGTGATTCTTCTAGGGCTACCGGGGAGCTGTTTTTT. Its translation: CATSDSSRATGELFF.

A few counts support this clonotype. The rearrangement uses TRBV28 and TRBJ2-7; TRBD2 agrees at 9 bases. Germline values: CDR1 MDHEN, CDR2 SYDVKM. The CDR3 extends over 14 amino acids. The J segment lost 3 bases and the V segment lost 1 base, leaving 1 base of the junction unmatched. CDR3 sequence reads: CASSLSAGGYEQYF. In DNA, the CDR3 is TGTGCCAGCAGTTTATCAGCGGGAGGCTACGAGCAGTACTTC.

This clonotype was counted many times. The V gene is TRBV19, the J gene TRBJ2-7; no definite D call. Trimming left V 3 bases short and J 1 base short, with 13 bases between. CDR1 is LNHDA and CDR2 is SQIVND in the germline V gene (reference sequence). The CDR3 is made up of 15 amino acids. CDR3 nucleotide sequence: TGTGCCAGTAGTATCTTTGGAGAGACGTCCTACGAGCAGTACTTC. Translating it yields CASSIFGETSYEQYF.

This clonotype was counted at least ten times. CDR3 region: CASSLDRANQPQHF. The CDR3 DNA sequence: TGTGCCAGCAGCCTGGACAGGGCGAATCAGCCCCAGCATTTT. J is TRBJ1-5 and V is TRBV27; 8 bases agree with TRBD1. From germline, CDR1 is MNHEY and CDR2 SMNVEV (reference sequence). The CDR3 consists of 14 residues. V lost 6 bases and J lost 4; bases outside the gene matches: 5.

This clonotype was detected a few times. This chain connects TRBV10-3 to TRBJ1-4; D gene ambiguous. The CDR3 totals 15 residues. Per the germline V gene, CDR1 is ENHRY and CDR2 is SYGVKD. V was clipped by 6 bases and J by 4 bases, with 15 bases between them. The CDR3 reads CAISPQSSVNEKLFF. CDR3 DNA: TGTGCCATCAGCCCGCAATCATCAGTTAATGAAAAACTGTTTTTT.

The rearrangement links TRBV21-1 to TRBJ2-2; the table gives TRBD1 as D, unverified against the DNA. TRBV21-1 is classified as a pseudogene. The CDR3 extends over 18 amino acids. The CDR3 region is CASSKTVRDRDNTGELFF. The CDR3, as DNA: TGTGCCAGCAGCAAAACGGTACGGGACAGGGATAACACCGGGGAGCTGTTTTTT.

This clonotype was seen only a few times. The chain uses TRBV7-2 and TRBJ1-3; D uncertain. Germline CDR1 is SGHTA and CDR2 is FQGNSA. The V end was cut by 1 base, the J end by 1 base, with 8 bases between. This CDR3 region has 15 residues. The CDR3 nucleotides read TGTGCCAGCAGCTTAGTTGCCTTTTCTGGAAACACCATATATTTT. Translation gives CASSLVAFSGNTIYF. The full variable domain, in which reference TRBV7-2 and TRBJ1-3 provide the parts outside the CDR3, is GAGVSQSPSNKVTEKGKDVELRCDPISGHTALYWYRQSLGQGLEFLIYFQGNSAPDKSGLPSDRFSAERTGGSVSTLTIQRTQQEDSAVYLCASSLVAFSGNTIYFGEGSWLTVV.

This clonotype has ten or more counts. The genes are TRBV18 and TRBJ2-1; TRBD2 matches at 13 bases. The CDR3 has 15 amino acids. The junction had 5 bases not matched to a gene; V was cut back by 5 bases and J by 7 bases. Germline loops: CDR1 KGHSH, CDR2 LQKENI. The CDR3 spells CASSETSGRANEQFF. The CDR3 coding sequence is TGTGCCAGCTCAGAAACTAGCGGGAGGGCAAATGAGCAGTTCTTC.

This clonotype was detected ten times or more. The V call is TRBV10-3, the J call TRBJ2-2, with 8 nucleotides matching TRBD2. The CDR3 consists of 17 residues. V gave up 3 bases and J gave up 2 bases; unmatched junction bases: 8. Germline assignment: CDR1 ENHRY and CDR2 SYGVKD. The CDR3 nucleotides read TGTGCCATCAGTGATACTAGCGGCAAAATAAACACCGGGGAGCTGTTTTTT. Protein sequence: CAISDTSGKINTGELFF.

This clonotype was detected many times. The genes are TRBV5-1 and TRBJ2-1; D is undetermined. The CDR3 is 11 residues long. The germline CDR1 and CDR2 sequences are SGHRS and YFSETQ. Trimming shortened V by 0 bases and J by 9 bases, and 4 bases separated the two germline ends. The CDR3 here is CASSLGFEQFF. The CDR3 region has the DNA TGCGCCAGCAGCTTGGGGTTTGAGCAGTTCTTC.